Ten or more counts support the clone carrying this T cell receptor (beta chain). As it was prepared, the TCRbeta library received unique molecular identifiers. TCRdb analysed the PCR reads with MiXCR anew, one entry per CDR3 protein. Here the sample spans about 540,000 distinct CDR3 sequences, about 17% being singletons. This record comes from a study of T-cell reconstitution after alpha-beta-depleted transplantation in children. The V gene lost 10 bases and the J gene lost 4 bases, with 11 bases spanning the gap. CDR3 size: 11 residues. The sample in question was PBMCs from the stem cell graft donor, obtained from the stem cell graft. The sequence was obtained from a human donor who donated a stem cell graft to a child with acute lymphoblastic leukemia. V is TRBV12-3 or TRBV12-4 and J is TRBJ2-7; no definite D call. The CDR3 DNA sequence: TGTGCCACCGGGCCCGGTTACGAGCAGTACTTC. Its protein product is CATGPGYEQYF.